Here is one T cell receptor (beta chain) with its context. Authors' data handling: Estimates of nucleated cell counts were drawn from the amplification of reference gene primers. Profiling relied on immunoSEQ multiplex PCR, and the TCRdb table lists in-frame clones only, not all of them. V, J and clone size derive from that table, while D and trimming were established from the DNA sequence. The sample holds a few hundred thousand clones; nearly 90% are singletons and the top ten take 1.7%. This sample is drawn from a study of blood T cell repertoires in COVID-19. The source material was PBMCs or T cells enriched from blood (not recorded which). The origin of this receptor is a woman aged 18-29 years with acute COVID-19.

This chain's CDR3 is CASSLAPDSNEKLFF. CDR3 coding DNA: TGCGCCAGCAGCTTGGCACCCGACAGTAATGAAAAACTGTTTTTT. The chain couples TRBV5-1 to TRBJ1-4, with D perhaps TRBD1 (5 bases). The length of the CDR3 is 15 residues. CDR1 SGHRS and CDR2 YFSETQ come from the germline V gene. Trimming left V 0 bases short and J 4 bases short, with 10 bases between.